These T cell receptor beta chains were read from a single sample in a study of T cell responses to AZD1222 COVID-19 vaccine. TCRdb keeps only in-frame clones here, not all; method: immunoSEQ multiplex PCR. The top ten hold roughly 2.3% of the sample, which has 90,000 to 150,000 clones, about 85% seen once. The sequencing here drew on peripheral blood, taken on day 0 of AZD1222 vaccination. Receptors originate from an adult in good health. Both conserved end residues are part of each CDR3. The order of the fields is D gene, V gene, J gene, clone size, CDR3 protein, CDR3 DNA. D genes are given only for firm matches. Not every row has a clone size; where given, it reads once, few, many or a size class.

>NA|TRBV2|TRBJ1-3|NA
CASSVLRAGNTIYF
TGTGCCAGCAGTGTTCTGCGGGCTGGAAACACCATATATTTT
>TRBD2|TRBV30|TRBJ2-1|NA
CAFRSGRGSYNEQFF
TGTGCCTTCCGGAGCGGGAGGGGGTCCTACAATGAGCAGTTCTTC
>NA|TRBV28|TRBJ1-1|NA
CASSFIGATEAFF
TGTGCCAGCAGTTTCATAGGGGCAACTGAAGCTTTCTTT
>TRBD1|TRBV19|TRBJ2-1|NA
CASSKGGGSYNEQFF
TGTGCCAGTAGTAAAGGGGGCGGCTCCTACAATGAGCAGTTCTTC
>TRBD2|TRBV6-2/TRBV6-3|TRBJ2-1|NA
CASSYAGLAHNNEQFF
TGTGCCAGCAGTTACGCGGGACTAGCGCACAACAATGAGCAGTTCTTC
>NA|TRBV20-1|TRBJ2-5|NA
CSADRGTQYF
TGCAGTGCTGACCGGGGGACCCAGTACTTC
>NA|TRBV7-9|TRBJ1-1|once
CASSLGGDQTWAGAFF
TGTGCCAGCAGCTTAGGGGGGGACCAAACTTGGGCGGGAGCTTTCTTT
>NA|TRBV19|TRBJ1-4|NA
CASSIGGRSEKLFF
TGTGCCAGTAGTATAGGGGGCAGGAGTGAAAAACTGTTTTTT
>TRBD2|TRBV19|TRBJ2-7|once
CASSGLGRYEQYF
TGTGCCAGTAGTGGACTAGGGCGCTACGAGCAGTACTTC
>TRBD1|TRBV7-9|TRBJ2-2|NA
CASSTTGGSSTGELFF
TGTGCCAGCAGCACAACAGGGGGGTCGAGCACCGGGGAGCTGTTTTTT
>NA|TRBV6-5|TRBJ2-5|few
CASSYLGSGGETQYF
TGTGCCAGCAGTTACTTGGGCAGTGGGGGGGAGACCCAGTACTTC
>TRBD2|TRBV4-1|TRBJ2-2|NA
CASSQVIAGVQGKVAGELFF
TGCGCCAGCAGCCAAGTTATAGCGGGAGTTCAGGGCAAGGTAGCCGGGGAGCTGTTTTTT
>NA|TRBV19|TRBJ2-2|NA
CASSAPPGELFF
TGTGCCAGTAGTGCCCCCCCCGGGGAGCTGTTTTTT
>TRBD1|TRBV6-5|TRBJ1-6|NA
CASIVGTGSNSPLHF
TGTGCCAGCATCGTCGGGACAGGGAGTAATTCACCCCTCCACTTT
>NA|TRBV19|TRBJ1-5|NA
CASGQVGGLGQPQHF
TGTGCCTCAGGGCAGGTTGGGGGCCTAGGTCAGCCCCAGCATTTT
>NA|TRBV21-1|TRBJ2-7|NA
CASSRNTGTGAWYEQYF
TGTGCCAGCAGCCGAAATACCGGGACAGGGGCATGGTACGAGCAGTACTTC
>TRBD2|TRBV13|TRBJ2-2|NA
CASSLGTSAYTGELFF
TGTGCCAGCAGCCTGGGGACTAGCGCGTACACCGGGGAGCTGTTTTTT
>TRBD1|TRBV15|TRBJ1-4|NA
CAVGTGGNEKLFF
TGTGCCGTCGGGACAGGGGGCAATGAAAAACTGTTTTTT
>TRBD2|TRBV3-1/TRBV3-2|TRBJ2-7|NA
CASSQETAGPYEQYF
TGTGCCAGCAGCCAAGAAACAGCGGGACCCTACGAGCAGTACTTC
>NA|TRBV15|TRBJ2-3|NA
CATSRDLGDTQYF
TGTGCCACCAGCAGAGATTTGGGAGATACGCAGTATTTT
>NA|TRBV29-1|TRBJ1-2|NA
CSVVQQNLGYTF
TGCAGCGTTGTACAACAGAATTTAGGCTACACCTTC
>NA|TRBV7-2|TRBJ2-7|NA
CASSFLYEQYF
TGTGCCAGCAGCTTCTTATACGAGCAGTACTTC
>NA|TRBV7-9|TRBJ2-7|NA
CASSLRGYEQYF
TGTGCCAGCAGCTTAAGGGGCTACGAGCAGTACTTC
>NA|TRBV3-1/TRBV3-2|TRBJ1-5|NA
CASSQEGVGQPQHF
TGTGCCAGCAGCCAAGAGGGAGTGGGTCAGCCCCAGCATTTT
>NA|TRBV19|TRBJ2-1|NA
CASSVGTGTKTNEQFF
TGTGCCAGTAGTGTGGGGACCGGGACGAAGACCAATGAGCAGTTCTTC
>NA|TRBV2|TRBJ1-5|NA
CASNMGNQPQHF
TGTGCCAGCAACATGGGTAATCAGCCCCAGCATTTT
>NA|TRBV18|TRBJ1-1|once
CASSPSGGNTEAFF
TGTGCCAGCTCACCCTCGGGGGGGAACACTGAAGCTTTCTTT
>NA|TRBV27|TRBJ1-1|NA
CASSLLGKNTEAFF
TGTGCCAGCAGTTTATTGGGGAAGAACACTGAAGCTTTCTTT
>NA|TRBV29-1|TRBJ2-3|NA
CSALPTSDTQYF
TGCAGCGCCCTCCCCACCTCGGATACGCAGTATTTT
>NA|TRBV5-1|TRBJ2-5|NA
CASSPAPGRETQYF
TGCGCCAGCAGCCCGGCCCCGGGCCGGGAGACCCAGTACTTC
>NA|TRBV5-4|TRBJ1-2|NA
CASSAGQGLTYGYTF
TGTGCCAGCAGCGCGGGGCAGGGGTTAACCTATGGCTACACCTTC
>TRBD2|TRBV9|TRBJ2-3|NA
CASSVAGGADTQYF
TGTGCCAGCAGCGTGGCGGGAGGCGCAGATACGCAGTATTTT
>TRBD1|TRBV19|TRBJ1-5|NA
CASSLTGGGQPQHF
TGTGCCAGTAGTCTGACAGGGGGCGGTCAGCCCCAGCATTTT
>TRBD2|TRBV2|TRBJ2-2|NA
CASSVPAGGTGELFF
TGTGCCAGCAGTGTTCCAGCGGGAGGAACCGGGGAGCTGTTTTTT
>NA|TRBV19|TRBJ2-5|NA
CASRMSLGAQETQYF
TGTGCCAGTAGGATGTCCCTGGGGGCACAAGAGACCCAGTACTTC
>NA|TRBV6-6|TRBJ1-5|NA
CASSPGGPQHF
TGTGCCAGCAGTCCCGGGGGGCCCCAGCATTTT
>NA|TRBV7-2|TRBJ2-7|NA
CASSFSSLGYEQYF
TGTGCCAGCAGCTTCTCTAGCCTAGGGTACGAGCAGTACTTC
>TRBD2|TRBV27|TRBJ2-1|NA
CASSSLTGGGVSYNEQFF
TGTGCCAGCAGTTCCTTGACGGGAGGTGGGGTCTCCTACAATGAGCAGTTCTTC
>NA|TRBV19|TRBJ1-5|NA
CASSTGVDQPQHF
TGTGCCAGTAGTACAGGGGTTGATCAGCCCCAGCATTTT
>NA|TRBV29-1|TRBJ1-2|NA
CSVEGGRGGYTF
TGCAGCGTGGAAGGCGGCCGGGGAGGCTACACCTTC
>NA|TRBV7-7|TRBJ2-2|NA
CASSLVWARPTCVGELFF
TGTGCTAGCAGCTTAGTTTGGGCAAGGCCTACCTGCGTCGGGGAGCTGTTTTTT
>NA|TRBV5-1|TRBJ2-2|once
CASSPVPAGELFF
TGCGCCAGCAGCCCAGTACCGGCCGGGGAGCTGTTTTTT
>NA|TRBV19|TRBJ2-7|NA
CASSIVGGGNEQYF
TGTGCCAGTAGTATAGTAGGCGGCGGGAACGAGCAGTACTTC
>NA|TRBV19|TRBJ2-3|NA
CASSRAQALTDTQYF
TGTGCCAGTAGTAGAGCCCAGGCTCTCACAGATACGCAGTATTTT
>TRBD1|TRBV5-4|TRBJ1-1|few
CASSHIQGLNTEAFF
TGTGCCAGCAGCCACATACAGGGGTTGAACACTGAAGCTTTCTTT
>NA|TRBV7-9|TRBJ1-1|NA
CASSPRGGNTEAFF
TGTGCCAGCAGCCCCCGAGGGGGGAACACTGAAGCTTTCTTT
>TRBD1|TRBV18|TRBJ2-2|NA
CASSPRDRANAGELFF
TGTGCCAGCTCACCGAGGGACAGGGCGAATGCCGGGGAGCTGTTTTTT
>NA|TRBV6-5|TRBJ1-5|NA
CASSTDRRHQPQHF
TGTGCCAGCAGTACCGACAGGCGTCATCAGCCCCAGCATTTT